The 21 T cell receptor beta chains in this list originate from one sample, sequenced in a study of cytomegalovirus exposure and HLA in healthy donors. Amplification used 60 Vbeta primers and 13 Jbeta primers. Produced via immunoSEQ multiplex PCR; TCRdb's table is partial and in-frame only. The sample holds 95,000 to 150,000 clones. The sequenced sample consisted of PBMCs. Receptors originate from a man aged 25-45 years in good health and CMV-seronegative.

The chain couples TRBV6-5 to TRBJ2-7; 7 nucleotides match TRBD1. Germline trimming cut 4 bases from V and 6 bases from J; bases unmatched to any gene: 6. CDR3 length equals 13 residues. Germline loops: CDR1 MNHEY, CDR2 SVGAGI. The CDR3 sequence: CASSSGQVGEQYF. The DNA for the CDR3 is TGTGCCAGCAGTTCCGGACAGGTAGGCGAGCAGTACTTC.

The chain couples TRBV28 to TRBJ1-5; possible D gene TRBD1, 5 bases. Germline values: CDR1 MDHEN, CDR2 SYDVKM. This CDR3 contains 17 residues. V was clipped by 6 bases and J by 0 bases, with 18 bases between them. CDR3 in amino acids: CASRKLRTPYSNQPQHF. The CDR3 DNA reads TGTGCCAGCAGGAAACTGAGGACACCATATAGCAATCAGCCCCAGCATTTT.

The V gene is TRBV6-6, the J gene TRBJ2-3; D might be TRBD2 (5 bases). The CDR3 is made up of 15 amino acids. Deletions cut 7 bases from V and 6 bases from J, with 20 bases between. The germline V gene has CDR1 MNHNY and CDR2 SVGAGI (reference sequence). In DNA, the CDR3 is TGTGCCAGCACCAGCGGACTGTCGACATGGGATACGCAGTATTTT. Amino acids: CASTSGLSTWDTQYF.

V gene TRBV2 combines with J gene TRBJ2-1, with a possible D match to TRBD2 (6 bases). CDR1 SNHLY and CDR2 FYNNEI come from the germline V gene. The V and J ends lost 4 bases and 6 bases respectively, with 7 bases between them. The CDR3 has 12 residues. In DNA, the CDR3 is TGTGCCAGCAGTGCGCGGGGCAATGAGCAGTTCTTC. Amino acid sequence: CASSARGNEQFF.

The V gene is TRBV15, the J gene TRBJ2-5, with a weak D call TRBD2 (5 bases). This CDR3 is built from 16 residues. Germline assignment: CDR1 LNHNV and CDR2 YYDKDF (reference sequence). Trimming stripped 5 bases from V and 1 base from J, with 17 bases between. The CDR3 DNA reads TGTGCCACCAGCTTAGGAGGACCTTCCTCCCAAGAGACCCAGTACTTC. Its translation is CATSLGGPSSQETQYF. Filled out from reference TRBV15 and TRBJ2-5, the complete variable domain reads DAMVIQNPRYQVTQFGKPVTLSCSQTLNHNVMYWYQQKSSQAPKLLFHYYDKDFNNEADTPDNFQSRRPNTSFCFLDIRSPGLGDTAMYLCATSLGGPSSQETQYFGPGTRLLVL.

V is TRBV4-3 and J is TRBJ1-4, with TRBD1 as a possible D gene (5 bases). V was pared by 3 bases and J by 4 bases, with 15 bases between. Per the germline V gene, CDR1 is LGHNA and CDR2 is YSLEER. The CDR3 consists of 16 residues. CDR3 loop: CASSQIKTASNEKLFF. The CDR3, as DNA: TGCGCCAGCAGCCAGATAAAGACAGCCAGTAATGAAAAACTGTTTTTT.

The chain carries TRBV7-9 and TRBJ1-1, with D uncertain. V lost 11 bases, J lost 7 bases, and 14 bases lay in between. Germline assignment: CDR1 SEHNR and CDR2 FQNEAQ (reference sequence). The CDR3 is 11 amino acids. The DNA of the CDR3 is TGTGCCGGGCGTCAGAAAAATGAAGCTTTCTTT. Its protein is CAGRQKNEAFF.

The V and J genes are TRBV27 and TRBJ2-5; 9 bases match TRBD2. Germline assignment: CDR1 MNHEY and CDR2 SMNVEV (reference sequence). This CDR3 is built from 13 residues. V gave up 8 bases and J gave up 5 bases; unmatched junction bases: 6. CDR3 protein: CASGGRAWETQYF. CDR3 sequence (DNA): TGTGCCAGCGGCGGGAGGGCCTGGGAGACCCAGTACTTC.

This chain uses TRBV28 with TRBJ2-7; D remains unclear. This CDR3 region has 12 residues. With 4 bases removed from V and 4 bases from J, the gap between germline ends came to 8 bases. Germline V CDR1 and CDR2: MDHEN, SYDVKM. This chain's CDR3 is CASSSYYYEQYF. DNA of the CDR3: TGTGCCAGCAGTTCCTATTATTACGAGCAGTACTTC.

The gene calls are TRBV5-4 and TRBJ1-1; D uncertain. The ends were cut back, 2 bases at V and 3 bases at J, with 11 bases in the middle. CDR1 is SGHNT, CDR2 YYREEE, per germline (reference sequence). This CDR3 has 14 residues. The CDR3 is CASSFTPADTEAFF. CDR3 DNA sequence: TGTGCCAGCAGCTTCACACCCGCGGACACTGAAGCTTTCTTT. Together with reference TRBV5-4 and TRBJ1-1, the CDR3 gives the full variable domain: ETGVTQSPTHLIKTRGQQVTLRCSSQSGHNTVSWYQQALGQGPQFIFQYYREEENGRGNFPPRFSGLQFPNYSSELNVNALELDDSALYLCASSFTPADTEAFFGQGTRLTVV.

The CDR3 spells CASSQYDRSYGGEAFF. The CDR3 DNA follows: TGTGCCAGTAGTCAATATGACAGGTCCTATGGGGGTGAAGCTTTCTTT. The V gene is TRBV19, the J gene TRBJ1-1, with D maybe TRBD1 (6 bases). The CDR3 runs 16 residues. V was trimmed by 5 bases and J by 7 bases, leaving 23 bases between them. Germline V gene data show CDR1 as LNHDA and CDR2 as SQIVND (reference sequence).

CDR3 in DNA: TGCGCCAGCAGCCAAATGCGAGGACAGGGGGAGGCTGGCTACACCTTC. Translated: CASSQMRGQGEAGYTF. The chain couples TRBV4-1 to TRBJ1-2, with 10 bases identical to TRBD1. The germline V gene has CDR1 MGHRA and CDR2 YSYEKL. J was trimmed by 7 bases and V by 2 bases; bases with no gene match: 10. CDR3 length: 16 amino acids.

The CDR3 coding sequence is TGTGCCAGCAGCCCCCTGGGTGGGGGCGGGAGCTCTGGGGCCAACGTCCTGACTTTC. Its protein is CASSPLGGGGSSGANVLTF. The rearrangement joins TRBV7-7 to TRBJ2-6, with D possibly matching TRBD2 (7 bases). Germline CDR1 SSHAT, CDR2 FNYEAQ (reference sequence). The CDR3 has 19 amino acids. Trimming removed 5 bases from V and 0 bases from J, with 20 bases in between.

The chain couples TRBV27 to TRBJ2-7; TRBD1 matches 8 bases. Per the germline V gene, CDR1 is MNHEY and CDR2 is SMNVEV (reference sequence). Trimming removed 10 bases from V and 3 bases from J; junction bases left unmatched: 11. This CDR3 spans 14 amino acids. This CDR3 reads CAINGGQADYEQYF. CDR3 sequence (DNA): TGTGCCATAAATGGGGGACAGGCCGACTACGAGCAGTACTTC.

The chain links TRBV7-9 to TRBJ2-2; 11 bases line up with TRBD2. Germline V CDR1 and CDR2: SEHNR, FQNEAQ (reference sequence). The CDR3 covers 18 residues. The trim removed 5 bases at V and 2 bases at J, leaving 10 bases unmatched. The CDR3 region is CASSGPGTSGVNTGELFF. DNA of the CDR3: TGTGCCAGCAGCGGACCCGGGACTAGCGGAGTCAACACCGGGGAGCTGTTTTTT.

The rearrangement links TRBV2 to TRBJ1-2; 10 nucleotides align to TRBD1. Looked up from germline, CDR1 is SNHLY and CDR2 is FYNNEI. V dropped 5 bases and J dropped 4; count of bases not matched to a gene: 4. The CDR3 is 14 amino acids. CDR3 sequence (DNA): TGTGCCAGCAGTAGGACAGGGGGGGGCTATGGCTACACCTTC. This sequence encodes CASSRTGGGYGYTF. The full variable domain, with the rest looked up from reference TRBV2 and TRBJ1-2, is EPEVTQTPSHQVTQMGQEVILRCVPISNHLYFYWYRQILGQKVEFLVSFYNNEISEKSEIFDDQFSVERPDGSNFTLKIRSTKLEDSAMYFCASSRTGGGYGYTFGSGTRLTVV.

This chain joins TRBV19 and TRBJ2-7, with a possible D match to TRBD1 (6 bases). CDR1 is LNHDA and CDR2 is SQIVND in the germline V gene (reference sequence). The CDR3 totals 17 residues. V was shortened by 3 bases and J by 2 bases, with 20 bases between the two germline ends. CDR3 amino acids: CASSMSLLQGIAYEQYF. The CDR3 DNA follows: TGTGCCAGTAGTATGTCCCTTCTACAGGGAATCGCCTACGAGCAGTACTTC.

The chain has TRBV5-4 and TRBJ2-5, with no clear D. The J call may be faulty, since TRBJ2-7 better matches the DNA end. The CDR3 is 14 amino acids. Germline lookup yields CDR1 SGHNT and CDR2 YYREEE (reference sequence). CDR3 DNA sequence: TGTGCCAGCAGCTTCGACATGATCTCCTACGAGCAGTACTTC. It is translated as CASSFDMISYEQYF.

The V and J genes are TRBV9 and TRBJ1-1, with D tentatively TRBD1 (6 bases). Looked up from germline, CDR1 is SGDLS and CDR2 is YYNGEE. The CDR3 is 15 amino acids. V was trimmed by 4 bases and J by 4 bases, leaving 17 bases between them. This CDR3 is CASSFNPQGITEAFF. The CDR3 nucleotides are TGTGCCAGCAGCTTCAACCCACAGGGTATCACTGAAGCTTTCTTT.

The chain is built from TRBV6-1 and TRBJ1-6, with D unresolved. The CDR3 covers 14 residues. CDR1 and CDR2 from the germline V gene are MNHNS and SASEGT. Trimming cost V 2 bases and J 12 bases, with 14 bases left between them. CDR3: CASSENRLRVPLHF. The CDR3 DNA follows: TGTGCCAGCAGTGAAAACCGCCTGCGAGTACCCCTCCACTTT.

For the CDR3, the DNA is TGTGCCAGCAGCCCCCGGGACAAGAACACCGGGGAGCTGTTTTTT. This encodes CASSPRDKNTGELFF. J is TRBJ2-2 and V is TRBV4-2; maybe TRBD1 (6 bases). CDR1 LGHNA and CDR2 YNFKEQ come from the germline V gene. CDR3 length: 15 residues. Trimming took off 4 bases at V and 1 base at J, with 10 bases between the two ends.